This T cell receptor beta chain was recovered during a study of T cells after yellow fever vaccination. Germline V gene lookup returns CDR1 LGHDT and CDR2 YNNKEL (reference sequence). This CDR3 has 15 amino acids. The ends were cut back, 4 bases at V and 1 base at J, with 13 bases in the middle. This clonotype was counted at least ten times. TCRdb ran MiXCR on the 5' RACE reads and lists one entry per CDR3 protein. The sample has about 69,000 distinct CDR3 sequences, 5% to 6.5% seen once. Sequencing used CD4+ T cells sorted from PBMCs, obtained around 16 days after the first yellow fever vaccination. The rearrangement joins TRBV3-1 to TRBJ1-1; no reliable D call. This TCR was recovered from a man aged 18-30 years who received the YFV17D yellow fever vaccine. The CDR3 DNA sequence: TGTGCCAGCAGCCCCCTCGCGGGGAGGAACACTGAAGCTTTCTTT. Translating it yields CASSPLAGRNTEAFF.